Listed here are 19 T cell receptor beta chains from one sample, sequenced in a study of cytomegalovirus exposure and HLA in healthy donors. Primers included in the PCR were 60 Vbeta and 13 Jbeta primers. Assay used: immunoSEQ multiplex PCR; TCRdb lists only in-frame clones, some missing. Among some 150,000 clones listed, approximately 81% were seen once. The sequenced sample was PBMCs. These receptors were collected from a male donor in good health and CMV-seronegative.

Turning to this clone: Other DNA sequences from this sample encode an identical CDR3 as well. In DNA, the CDR3 is TGTGCCAGCAGCTTGGCCGGGGGCACCGGGGAGCTGTTTTTT. Translating it yields CASSLAGGTGELFF. This chain links TRBV5-6 with TRBJ2-2; a possible D gene is TRBD2 (6 bases). Trimming removed 0 bases from V and 4 bases from J, with 7 bases in between. The CDR3 loop spans 14 amino acids. Germline CDR1 and CDR2: SGHDT and YYEEEE.

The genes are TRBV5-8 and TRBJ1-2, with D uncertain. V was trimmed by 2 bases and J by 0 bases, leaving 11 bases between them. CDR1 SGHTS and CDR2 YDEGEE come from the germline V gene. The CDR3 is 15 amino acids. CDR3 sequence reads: CASSLPAPTNYGYTF. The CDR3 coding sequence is TGTGCCAGCAGCTTACCCGCACCTACTAACTATGGCTACACCTTC.

The CDR3 reads CASSLPRGRLAATDTQYF. CDR3 bases: TGTGCCAGCAGTTTACCTCGAGGGCGGCTAGCGGCCACAGATACGCAGTATTTT. The chain has TRBV27 and TRBJ2-3; 7 bases are a match to TRBD2. This CDR3 has 18 amino acids. Germline V CDR1 and CDR2: MNHEY, SMNVEV (reference sequence). The ends lost 2 bases at V and 2 bases at J; junction bases unmatched: 13.

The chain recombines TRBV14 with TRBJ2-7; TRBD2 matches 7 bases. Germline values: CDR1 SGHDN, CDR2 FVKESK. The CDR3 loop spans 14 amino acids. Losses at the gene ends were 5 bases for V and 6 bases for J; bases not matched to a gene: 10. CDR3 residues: CASSRGLGSSEQYF. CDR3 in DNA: TGTGCCAGCAGCAGAGGACTAGGGAGTAGCGAGCAGTACTTC.

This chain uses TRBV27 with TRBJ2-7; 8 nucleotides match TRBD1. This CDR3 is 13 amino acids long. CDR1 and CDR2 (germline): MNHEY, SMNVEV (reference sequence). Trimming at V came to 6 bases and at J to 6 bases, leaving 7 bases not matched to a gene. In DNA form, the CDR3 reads TGTGCCAGCAGCCCGACAGGGGCGGGCGAGCAGTACTTC. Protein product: CASSPTGAGEQYF.

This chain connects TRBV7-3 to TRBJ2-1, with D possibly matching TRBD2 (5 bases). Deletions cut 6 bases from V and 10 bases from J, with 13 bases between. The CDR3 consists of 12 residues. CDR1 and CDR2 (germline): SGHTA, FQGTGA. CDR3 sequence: CASREPTGEQFF. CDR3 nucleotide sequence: TGTGCCAGCAGAGAACCCACGGGGGAGCAGTTCTTC.

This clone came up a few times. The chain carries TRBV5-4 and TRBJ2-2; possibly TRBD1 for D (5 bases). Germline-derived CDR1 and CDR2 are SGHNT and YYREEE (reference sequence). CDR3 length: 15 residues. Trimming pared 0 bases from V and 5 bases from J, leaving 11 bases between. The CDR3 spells CASSLGTGVTGELFF. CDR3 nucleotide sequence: TGTGCCAGCAGCTTGGGAACAGGCGTTACCGGGGAGCTGTTTTTT.

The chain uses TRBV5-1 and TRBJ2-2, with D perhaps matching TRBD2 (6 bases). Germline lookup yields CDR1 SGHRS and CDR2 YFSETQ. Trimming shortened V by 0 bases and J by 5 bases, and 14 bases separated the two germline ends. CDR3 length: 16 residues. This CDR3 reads CASSLAPTGGTGELFF. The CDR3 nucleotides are TGCGCCAGCAGCTTGGCCCCTACTGGGGGGACCGGGGAGCTGTTTTTT. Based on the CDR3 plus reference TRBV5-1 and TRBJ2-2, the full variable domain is KAGVTQTPRYLIKTRGQQVTLSCSPISGHRSVSWYQQTPGQGLQFLFEYFSETQRNKGNFPGRFSGRQFSNSRSEMNVSTLELGDSALYLCASSLAPTGGTGELFFGEGSRLTVL.

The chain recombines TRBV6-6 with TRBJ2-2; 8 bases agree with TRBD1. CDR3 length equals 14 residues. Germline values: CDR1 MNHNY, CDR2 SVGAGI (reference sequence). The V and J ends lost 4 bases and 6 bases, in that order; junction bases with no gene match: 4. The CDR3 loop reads CASSSTGGAGELFF. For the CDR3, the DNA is TGTGCCAGCAGTTCCACAGGGGGAGCCGGGGAGCTGTTTTTT.

The CDR3 reads CASSLASSYGYTF. DNA of the CDR3: TGTGCCAGCAGCTTGGCGAGTAGCTATGGCTACACCTTC. The chain carries TRBV5-5 and TRBJ1-2; unclear D gene. Germline V CDR1 and CDR2: SGHKS, YYEKEE (reference sequence). Trimming shortened V by 0 bases and J by 4 bases, and 7 bases separated the two germline ends. The CDR3 is 13 amino acids.

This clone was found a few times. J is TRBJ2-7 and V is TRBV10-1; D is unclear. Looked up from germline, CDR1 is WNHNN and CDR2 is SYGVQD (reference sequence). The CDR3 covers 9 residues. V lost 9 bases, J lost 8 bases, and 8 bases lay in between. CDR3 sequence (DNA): TGCGCCAGTCGGTCCCAGCAGTACTTC. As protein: CASRSQQYF.

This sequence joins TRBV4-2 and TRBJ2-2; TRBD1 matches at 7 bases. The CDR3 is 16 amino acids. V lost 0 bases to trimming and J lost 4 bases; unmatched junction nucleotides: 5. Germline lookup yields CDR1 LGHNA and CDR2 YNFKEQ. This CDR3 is CASSQEGGRITGELFF. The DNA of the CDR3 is TGTGCCAGCAGCCAAGAAGGGGGCCGGATCACCGGGGAGCTGTTTTTT.

This CDR3 is CASNLRGSYEQYF. CDR3 nucleotide sequence: TGTGCCAGCAATCTCAGGGGGTCTTACGAGCAGTACTTC. V gene TRBV5-4 combines with J gene TRBJ2-5; TRBD1 matches at 7 bases. The end of the DNA is better explained by TRBJ2-7, so the J call may be wrong. In germline, CDR1 is SGHNT, CDR2 YYREEE (reference sequence). The CDR3 totals 13 residues.

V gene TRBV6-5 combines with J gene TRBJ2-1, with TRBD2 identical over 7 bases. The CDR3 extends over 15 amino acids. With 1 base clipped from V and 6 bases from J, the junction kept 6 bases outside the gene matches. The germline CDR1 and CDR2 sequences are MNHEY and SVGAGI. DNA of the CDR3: TGTGCCAGCAGTTACTGGGGGACTACTTCCAATGAGCAGTTCTTC. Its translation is CASSYWGTTSNEQFF.

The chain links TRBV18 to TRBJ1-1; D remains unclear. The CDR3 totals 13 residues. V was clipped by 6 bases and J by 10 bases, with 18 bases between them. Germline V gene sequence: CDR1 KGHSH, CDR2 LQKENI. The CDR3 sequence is CASSTLFEGRAFF. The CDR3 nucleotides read TGTGCCAGCTCTACTCTATTCGAAGGGAGAGCTTTCTTT.

The CDR3 region has the DNA TGCGCCAGCAGCTTGAGCCCAGCGGGAGTGGATGAGCAGTTCTTC. It codes for CASSLSPAGVDEQFF. This chain links TRBV5-1 with TRBJ2-1; TRBD2 agrees at 8 bases. The CDR3 covers 15 residues. Germline V lookup: CDR1 SGHRS, CDR2 YFSETQ. The V segment lost 1 base and the J segment 8 bases; nucleotides outside the gene matches: 8. The full variable domain, in which reference TRBV5-1 and TRBJ2-1 provide the parts outside the CDR3, is KAGVTQTPRYLIKTRGQQVTLSCSPISGHRSVSWYQQTPGQGLQFLFEYFSETQRNKGNFPGRFSGRQFSNSRSEMNVSTLELGDSALYLCASSLSPAGVDEQFFGPGTRLTVL.

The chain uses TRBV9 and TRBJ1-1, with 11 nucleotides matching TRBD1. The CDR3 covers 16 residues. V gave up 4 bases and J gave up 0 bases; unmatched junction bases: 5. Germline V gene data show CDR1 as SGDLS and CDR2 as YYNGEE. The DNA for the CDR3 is TGTGCCAGCAGCAGGGACAGGGGGGGCATGAACACTGAAGCTTTCTTT. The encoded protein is CASSRDRGGMNTEAFF.

Here the CDR3 reads CASRGRVGEKLFF. The CDR3 region has the DNA TGTGCCAGCAGGGGCAGGGTCGGCGAAAAACTGTTTTTT. The chain is built from TRBV28 and TRBJ1-4, with a tentative D call TRBD1 (5 bases). Germline V lookup: CDR1 MDHEN, CDR2 SYDVKM. Trimming shortened V by 6 bases and J by 8 bases, and 13 bases separated the two germline ends. The CDR3 extends over 13 amino acids.

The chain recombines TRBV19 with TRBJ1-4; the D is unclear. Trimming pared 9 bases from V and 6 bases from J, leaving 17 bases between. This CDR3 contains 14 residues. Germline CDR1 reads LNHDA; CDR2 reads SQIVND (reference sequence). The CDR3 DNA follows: TGTGCCAGCCGAATTGACAAGCCCTATGAAAAACTGTTTTTT. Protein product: CASRIDKPYEKLFF.